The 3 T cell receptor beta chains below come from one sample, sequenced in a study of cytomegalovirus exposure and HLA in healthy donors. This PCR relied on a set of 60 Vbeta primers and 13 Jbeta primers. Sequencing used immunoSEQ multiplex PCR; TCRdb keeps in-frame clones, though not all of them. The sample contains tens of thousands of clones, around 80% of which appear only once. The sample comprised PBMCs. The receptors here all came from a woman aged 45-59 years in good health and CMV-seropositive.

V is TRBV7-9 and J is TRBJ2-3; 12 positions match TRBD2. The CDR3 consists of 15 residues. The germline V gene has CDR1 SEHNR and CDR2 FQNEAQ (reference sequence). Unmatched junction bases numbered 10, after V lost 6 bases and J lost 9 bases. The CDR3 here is CASSPGLAGSITQYF. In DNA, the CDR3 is TGTGCCAGCAGTCCTGGACTAGCGGGGTCCATAACGCAGTATTTT.

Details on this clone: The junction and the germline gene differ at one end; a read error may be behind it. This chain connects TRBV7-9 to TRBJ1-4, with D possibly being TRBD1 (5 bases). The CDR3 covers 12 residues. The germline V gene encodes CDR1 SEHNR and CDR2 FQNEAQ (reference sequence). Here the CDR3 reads CSSRSGGEKLFF. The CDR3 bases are TGTTCCAGCAGAAGCGGGGGGGAAAAACTGTTTTTT. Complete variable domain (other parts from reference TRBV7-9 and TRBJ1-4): DTGVSQNPRHKITKRGQNVTFRCDPISEHNRLYWYRQTLGQGPEFLTYFQNEAQLEKSRLLSDRFSAERPKGSFSTLEIQRTEQGDSAMYLCSSRSGGEKLFFGSGTQLSVL.

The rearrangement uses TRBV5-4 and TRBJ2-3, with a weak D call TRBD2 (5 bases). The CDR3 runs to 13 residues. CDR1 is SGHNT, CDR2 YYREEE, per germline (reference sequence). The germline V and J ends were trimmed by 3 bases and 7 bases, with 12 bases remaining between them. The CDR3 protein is CASSYVWEYTQYF. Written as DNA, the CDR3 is TGTGCCAGCAGCTACGTCTGGGAGTATACGCAGTATTTT.